One sample yielded the 19 T cell receptor beta chains listed below, sequenced in a study of shared clonotypes between healthy human individuals. CD8 cells classed as naive were CD45RO-negative and positively selected for CCR7, excluding terminally differentiated effector memory CD45RA+ cells. TCRdb's table, derived via immunoSEQ multiplex PCR, lists solely in-frame clones and lacks some. The table has approximately 2,000,000 clones, 85% to 95% seen once. The source material was naive CD8+ T cells from PBMCs. The receptors originated from a man between 18 and 29 years old in good health. Some clones in this sample may be carry-over from other donors' samples.

The chain combines TRBV4-1 with TRBJ2-3; 10 nucleotides match TRBD2. This CDR3 has 17 amino acids. The ends lost 3 bases at V and 2 bases at J; junction bases unmatched: 8. The germline gives CDR1 MGHRA, CDR2 YSYEKL. CDR3 nucleotide sequence: TGCGCCAGCAGCCAGAGAATGGGACTAGCGTACACAGATACGCAGTATTTT. It encodes CASSQRMGLAYTDTQYF.

The chain employs TRBV6-5 and TRBJ1-4; D not resolved. V dropped 6 bases and J dropped 3 bases, with 14 bases sitting between them. The CDR3 length is 15 residues. CDR1 is MNHEY, CDR2 SVGAGI, per germline. CDR3 nucleotides: TGTGCCAGCAGCAACGGGGAAGGTTCTAATGAAAAACTGTTTTTT. Translation gives CASSNGEGSNEKLFF.

This clone appeared once. CDR3 loop: CASSVARFNEQFF. The CDR3 DNA sequence: TGTGCCAGCAGCGTAGCGCGGTTCAATGAGCAGTTCTTC. The rearrangement uses TRBV9 and TRBJ2-1; D is ambiguous. The CDR3 covers 13 residues. Trimming stripped 0 bases from V and 6 bases from J, with 7 bases between. Per germline, CDR1 SGDLS and CDR2 YYNGEE.

V gene TRBV7-9 combines with J gene TRBJ2-5; tentative D call: TRBD2 (5 bases). CDR3 length equals 14 residues. Trimming left V 2 bases short and J 2 bases short, with 9 bases between. The V gene's germline CDR1 is SEHNR and CDR2 FQNEAQ (reference sequence). The CDR3 reads CASSLNGEQETQYF. The CDR3, as DNA: TGTGCCAGCAGCTTAAACGGGGAACAAGAGACCCAGTACTTC. The variable domain in full, completed from reference TRBV7-9 and TRBJ2-5, reads DTGVSQNPRHKITKRGQNVTFRCDPISEHNRLYWYRQTLGQGPEFLTYFQNEAQLEKSRLLSDRFSAERPKGSFSTLEIQRTEQGDSAMYLCASSLNGEQETQYFGPGTRLLVL.

The CDR3: CASSLMPGSRGTYEQYF. The CDR3, as DNA: TGTGCCAGCAGTTTAATGCCCGGCTCGCGGGGGACCTACGAGCAGTACTTC. V and J are TRBV27 and TRBJ2-7, with 7 nucleotides matching TRBD2. Trimming at V came to 2 bases and at J to 2 bases, leaving 12 bases not matched to a gene. CDR1 is MNHEY, CDR2 SMNVEV, per germline (reference sequence). There are 17 residues in the CDR3.

Worth noting for this clone: Different DNA sequences within this sample yield the same CDR3. The rearrangement links TRBV7-9 to TRBJ2-7, with D possibly matching TRBD2 (5 bases). In germline, CDR1 is SEHNR, CDR2 FQNEAQ (reference sequence). CDR3 length: 14 amino acids. The V end was cut by 2 bases, the J end by 4 bases, with 12 bases between. For the CDR3, the DNA is TGTGCCAGCAGCTTATCGGGTAGAGGGTACGAGCAGTACTTC. It is translated as CASSLSGRGYEQYF.

As concerns this clone: The same CDR3 can be traced to other DNA sequences in this sample. J is TRBJ1-1 and V is TRBV19; 7 positions agree with TRBD1. The CDR3 covers 14 residues. Germline trimming cut 6 bases from V and 1 base from J; bases unmatched to any gene: 5. The germline V gene encodes CDR1 LNHDA and CDR2 SQIVND (reference sequence). CDR3 DNA sequence: TGTGCCAGTAGCCTCAGGGGGTGGAACACTGAAGCTTTCTTT. Its translation: CASSLRGWNTEAFF.

The chain carries TRBV4-1 and TRBJ2-7; maybe TRBD2 (5 bases). The CDR3 is 13 amino acids. The germline CDR1 and CDR2 sequences are MGHRA and YSYEKL. V lost 3 bases and J lost 1, with 7 bases in between. CDR3 residues: CASSQTTSYEQYF. CDR3 nucleotide sequence: TGCGCCAGCAGCCAGACTACTTCCTACGAGCAGTACTTC.

The chain links TRBV6-6 to TRBJ2-2; D remains unclear. Trimming pared 1 base from V and 4 bases from J, leaving 7 bases between. This CDR3 region has 14 residues. CDR1 and CDR2 from the germline V gene are MNHNY and SVGAGI (reference sequence). CDR3 bases: TGTGCCAGCAGTTACTTGGGTAGCACCGGGGAGCTGTTTTTT. Translation gives CASSYLGSTGELFF.

J is TRBJ1-3 and V is TRBV10-3; 8 bases map to TRBD1. This CDR3 has 15 amino acids. Germline CDR1 ENHRY, CDR2 SYGVKD. The ends lost 5 bases at V and 0 bases at J; junction bases unmatched: 3. The CDR3 sequence is CAISWDRTSGNTIYF. CDR3 in DNA: TGTGCCATCAGTTGGGACAGGACCTCTGGAAACACCATATATTTT.

V is TRBV5-1 and J is TRBJ1-5, with D unclear. The CDR3 covers 14 residues. V shed 0 bases and J shed 0 bases, with 4 bases lying between them. The germline V gene has CDR1 SGHRS and CDR2 YFSETQ. The CDR3 region is CASSLDNSNQPQHF. The DNA of the CDR3 is TGCGCCAGCAGCTTGGACAATAGCAATCAGCCCCAGCATTTT.

The CDR3 loop reads CASSVGPTPDRASYEQYF. In nucleotides, the CDR3 is TGTGCCAGCAGCGTAGGCCCCACTCCAGACAGGGCCTCCTACGAGCAGTACTTC. The V gene is TRBV9, the J gene TRBJ2-7, with 7 bases matching TRBD1. V shed 0 bases, J shed 0 bases, and the junction held 12 bases outside the gene matches. Germline CDR1 and CDR2: SGDLS and YYNGEE. The CDR3 is made up of 18 amino acids.

The chain is built from TRBV11-2 and TRBJ2-7; 8 nucleotides match TRBD1. This CDR3 contains 13 residues. V was clipped by 2 bases and J by 7 bases; unmatched bases: 4. In germline, CDR1 is SGHAT, CDR2 FQNNGV. The CDR3 spells CASSLSTGDEQYF. In nucleotides, the CDR3 is TGTGCCAGCAGCTTATCGACAGGGGATGAGCAGTACTTC.

J is TRBJ2-6 and V is TRBV9, with D uncertain. Germline V lookup: CDR1 SGDLS, CDR2 YYNGEE. The CDR3 covers 19 residues. Trimming removed 0 bases at V and 2 bases at J, with 18 bases between. As DNA, the CDR3 is TGTGCCAGCAGCGTAGGAACGGTCTATAAGGCTACTGGGGCCAACGTCCTGACTTTC. It translates to CASSVGTVYKATGANVLTF.

This sequence joins TRBV28 and TRBJ2-7; no clear D. The CDR3 consists of 15 residues. Looked up from germline, CDR1 is MDHEN and CDR2 is SYDVKM. Trimming removed 3 bases from V and 4 bases from J, with 16 bases in between. CDR3 coding DNA: TGTGCCAGCAGTTTCCCTCGAGACGGAGAGTACGAGCAGTACTTC. Translation: CASSFPRDGEYEQYF.

Of note for this clone: One end of the junction fails to match germline, which may point to a read error. J is TRBJ2-7 and V is TRBV2, with 8 bases identical to TRBD2. Germline values: CDR1 SNHLY, CDR2 FYNNEI. This CDR3 region has 12 residues. Written as DNA, the CDR3 is TGTGCCAGCAGTAAAGCGGGAGACGAGCAGTACTTC. This gives the protein CASSKAGDEQYF.

This chain uses TRBV11-3 with TRBJ2-1, with D possibly matching TRBD2 (6 bases). CDR3 size: 15 residues. Trimming cost V 1 base and J 6 bases, with 13 bases left between them. From germline, CDR1 is SGHNT and CDR2 YENEEA. In DNA, the CDR3 is TGTGCCAGCAGCTTAGTTACGGGAGTTCGCAATGAGCAGTTCTTC. Its protein product is CASSLVTGVRNEQFF.

This rearrangement joins TRBV27 to TRBJ1-1, with D maybe TRBD1 (5 bases). CDR3 length: 13 amino acids. V lost 4 bases, J lost 4 bases, and 10 bases lay in between. Germline CDR1 reads MNHEY; CDR2 reads SMNVEV (reference sequence). The CDR3 loop reads CASSSAGSTEAFF. DNA of the CDR3: TGTGCCAGCAGTTCAGCAGGGAGCACTGAAGCTTTCTTT.

The CDR3: CASSYQGNEQYF. The CDR3 DNA sequence: TGTGCCAGCAGTTACCAGGGGAACGAGCAGTACTTC. The chain has TRBV6-5 and TRBJ2-7; perhaps TRBD1 as D (6 bases). The CDR3 has 12 residues. Per germline, CDR1 MNHEY and CDR2 SVGAGI. Trimming stripped 2 bases from V and 5 bases from J, with 7 bases between.